This T cell receptor beta chain appears in the sequencing data of a study of cytomegalovirus exposure and HLA in healthy donors. Across the study: HLA-typed donors were the source of approximately 80 million unique TCRs held in an early data release.

The CDR3 is 15 residues long. Losses at the gene ends were 6 bases for V and 2 bases for J; bases not matched to a gene: 7. Germline V gives CDR1 SNHLY, CDR2 FYNNEI. Findings and limits, study-wide: In an earlier analysis, in around 590 donors, most V segments appeared productive either ~90% or ~30% of the time. It was reported that TCR beta sequences correctly inferred the HLA-A and HLA-B alleles for most subjects. Several of the most significant clusters were apparently associated with common viral pathogens in a later analysis.

PCR was performed using 60 Vbeta and 13 Jbeta primers. The table came from immunoSEQ multiplex PCR; TCRdb's copy has only in-frame clones and leaves some out. The table records around 180,000 clones, around 81% of them present only once. Regarding this clone: Its matching antigen is unknown.

The clonotype originates from a woman under 30 in good health and CMV-seropositive. Source material: PBMCs. The chain carries TRBV2 and TRBJ2-3, with 8 bases matching TRBD2. As DNA, the CDR3 is TGTGCCAGCAGCCGCGGACTAGCTACCACAGATACGCAGTATTTT. The encoded protein is CASSRGLATTDTQYF.